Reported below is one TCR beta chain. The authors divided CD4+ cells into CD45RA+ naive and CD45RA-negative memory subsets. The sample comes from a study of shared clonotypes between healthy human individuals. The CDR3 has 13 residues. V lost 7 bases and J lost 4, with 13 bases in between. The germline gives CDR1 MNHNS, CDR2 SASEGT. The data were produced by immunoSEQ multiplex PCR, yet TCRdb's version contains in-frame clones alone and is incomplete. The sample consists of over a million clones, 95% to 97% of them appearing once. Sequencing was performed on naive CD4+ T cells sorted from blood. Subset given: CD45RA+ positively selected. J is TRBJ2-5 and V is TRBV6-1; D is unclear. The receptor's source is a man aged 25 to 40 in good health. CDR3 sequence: CASMIHSPETQYF. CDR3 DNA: TGTGCCAGCATGATCCACAGCCCAGAGACCCAGTACTTC.